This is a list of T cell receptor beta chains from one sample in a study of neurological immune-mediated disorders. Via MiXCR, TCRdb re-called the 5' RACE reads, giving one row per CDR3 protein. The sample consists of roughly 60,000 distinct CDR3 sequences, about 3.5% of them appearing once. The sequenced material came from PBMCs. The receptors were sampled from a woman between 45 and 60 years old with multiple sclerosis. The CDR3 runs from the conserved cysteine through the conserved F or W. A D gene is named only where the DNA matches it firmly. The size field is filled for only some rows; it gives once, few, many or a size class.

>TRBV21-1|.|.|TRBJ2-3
TGTGCCAGTCTAACAAGCGGGAGGGAGACAGATACGCAGTATTTT
CASLTSGRETDTQYF
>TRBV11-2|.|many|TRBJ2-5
TGTGCCAGCAGTTTTAGCTTCGGAGAGACCCAGTACTTC
CASSFSFGETQYF
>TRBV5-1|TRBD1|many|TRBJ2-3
TGCGCCAGCAGCGCTCGGGACAGGGAGTATTTT
CASSARDREYF
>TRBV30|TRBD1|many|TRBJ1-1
TGTGCCTGGAGTGGGGGGACAGGGACCACTGAAGCTTTCTTT
CAWSGGTGTTEAFF
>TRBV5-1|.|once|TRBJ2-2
TGCGCCAGCCGATTAAGGTCGAACACCGGGGAGCTGTTTTTT
CASRLRSNTGELFF
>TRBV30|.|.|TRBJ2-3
TGTGCCTGGACGGCGGGGACGGCAGATACGCAGTATTTT
CAWTAGTADTQYF
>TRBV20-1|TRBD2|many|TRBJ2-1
TGCAGTGCTAGACCAATGACTAGCGGAGCCTACAATGAGCAGTTCTTC
CSARPMTSGAYNEQFF
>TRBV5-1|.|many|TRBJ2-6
TGCGCCAGCAGCTTACAGGGTAGTGGGGCCAACGTCCTGACTTTC
CASSLQGSGANVLTF
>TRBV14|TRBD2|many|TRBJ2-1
TGTGCCAGCAGCCACCTCAGACTAGCGGCCCATTCCTTCCTTTACAATGAGCAGTTCTTC
CASSHLRLAAHSFLYNEQFF
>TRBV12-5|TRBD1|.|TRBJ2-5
TGTGCTAGTGGTATCGGACAGGGGGCTTCGGAGACCCAGTACTTC
CASGIGQGASETQYF